One and the same sample provided the 22 T cell receptor beta chains below, sequenced in a study of control samples from healthy donors and cancer patients (dated by TCRdb to 2020 to 2022). Libraries were constructed by the immunoSEQ multiplex PCR assay. The table was pulled from immuneACCESS by TCRdb, which kept in-frame rearrangements only. Such tables lose some clones; where checked, under half of the loss comes from unresolved V genes, and the rest has no known cause. This sample is represented by about 160,000 clones; 92% of them were singletons. Together, the top ten hold about 0.64% of the sample. The sequencing input was blood. The receptors here all came from a woman aged 30 to 39 in good health.

V usage is TRBV29-1 and J usage is TRBJ1-4; D is possibly TRBD1 (5 bases). The V gene lost 4 bases and the J gene lost 10 bases, with 19 bases spanning the gap. The CDR3 length is 14 residues. Germline assignment: CDR1 SQVTM and CDR2 ANQGSEA. CDR3 bases: TGCAGCGTTGTCTGGCAGGGATCGGACCGAAAACTGTTTTTT. This encodes CSVVWQGSDRKLFF.

The genes are TRBV24-1 and TRBJ1-5; D remains unclear. CDR3 size: 15 residues. CDR1 and CDR2 from the germline V gene are KGHDR and SFDVKD. V shed 6 bases and J shed 3 bases, with 14 bases lying between them. This CDR3 reads CATSKSGSYNQPQHF. CDR3 DNA sequence: TGTGCCACCAGTAAGTCAGGATCTTACAATCAGCCCCAGCATTTT.

This chain joins TRBV4-2 and TRBJ2-3, with 10 bases that match TRBD2. The CDR3 is 18 residues long. V gave up 1 base and J gave up 3 bases; unmatched junction bases: 10. Germline-derived CDR1 and CDR2 are LGHNA and YNFKEQ. The CDR3 DNA reads as TGTGCCAGCAGCCAAGCGGGAGCGGGACTAGCGCATACAGATACGCAGTATTTT. Protein product: CASSQAGAGLAHTDTQYF.

The chain combines TRBV5-8 with TRBJ1-2; 9 nucleotides match TRBD1. The length of the CDR3 is 14 residues. V was pared by 5 bases and J by 8 bases, with 10 bases of the junction left unmatched. The germline gives CDR1 SGHTS, CDR2 YDEGEE. DNA for the CDR3: TGTGCCAGCAGATGGTTGGGACAGGGTCGGGGCTACACCTTC. This encodes CASRWLGQGRGYTF.

The CDR3 loop reads CASSPLRTANNSPLHF. CDR3 in DNA: TGTGCCAGCAGTCCCCTCAGGACGGCAAATAATTCACCCCTCCACTTT. The chain joins TRBV2 to TRBJ1-6; D remains ambiguous. V was clipped by 5 bases and J by 5 bases, with 16 bases between them. The germline V gene has CDR1 SNHLY and CDR2 FYNNEI. The CDR3 is made up of 16 amino acids.

The chain joins TRBV28 to TRBJ1-1; 7 positions match TRBD1. Germline CDR1 is MDHEN and CDR2 is SYDVKM. The CDR3 runs to 15 residues. Losses at the gene ends were 5 bases for V and 4 bases for J; bases not matched to a gene: 10. CDR3 region: CASSPTTTGITEAFF. CDR3 DNA: TGTGCCAGCAGTCCGACAACGACAGGGATCACTGAAGCTTTCTTT.

The chain couples TRBV5-4 to TRBJ1-1, with 7 bases matching TRBD1. The germline gives CDR1 SGHNT, CDR2 YYREEE (reference sequence). V was pared by 2 bases and J by 4 bases, with 14 bases of the junction left unmatched. CDR3 size: 17 residues. The CDR3, as DNA: TGTGCCAGCAGCTTTGGGGAGGGGGCCCGGTGGGGCACTGAAGCTTTCTTT. This encodes CASSFGEGARWGTEAFF.

Only one count was recorded for this clone. The chain uses TRBV14 and TRBJ2-1; 7 positions agree with TRBD2. Germline-derived CDR1 and CDR2 are SGHDN and FVKESK. V shed 4 bases, J shed 0 bases, and the junction held 3 bases outside the gene matches. The CDR3 is 15 amino acids. The CDR3 region has the DNA TGTGCCAGCAGCCGTGCTAGCGGCTCCTACAATGAGCAGTTCTTC. It yields the protein CASSRASGSYNEQFF.

The rearrangement links TRBV5-8 to TRBJ1-5; D perhaps matches TRBD1 (6 bases). Germline CDR1 reads SGHTS; CDR2 reads YDEGEE. With 4 bases removed from V and 0 bases from J, the gap between germline ends came to 11 bases. The CDR3 is made up of 15 amino acids. CDR3 DNA sequence: TGTGCCAGCAGCCCACAGGGATATAGCAATCAGCCCCAGCATTTT. This encodes CASSPQGYSNQPQHF.

The J gene is TRBJ2-7, the V gene TRBV5-1; 13 positions match TRBD2. J gave up 4 bases and V 5 bases, and 0 bases lay outside the gene matches. The CDR3 is 13 residues long. The germline V gene encodes CDR1 SGHRS and CDR2 YFSETQ. DNA of the CDR3: TGCGCCAGCAGGACTAGCGGGAGGTACGAGCAGTACTTC. Amino acids: CASRTSGRYEQYF. Drawing the rest from reference TRBV5-1 and TRBJ2-7, the complete variable domain is KAGVTQTPRYLIKTRGQQVTLSCSPISGHRSVSWYQQTPGQGLQFLFEYFSETQRNKGNFPGRFSGRQFSNSRSEMNVSTLELGDSALYLCASRTSGRYEQYFGPGTRLTVT.

The chain combines TRBV11-2 with TRBJ2-7; 7 bases line up with TRBD1. V trimming: 1 base; J trimming: 5 bases; junction bases outside the gene matches: 8. The germline CDR1 and CDR2 sequences are SGHAT and FQNNGV. The CDR3 spans 15 residues. In DNA, the CDR3 is TGTGCCAGCAGCTTAGGCCCAGGGGGTGTCAACGAGCAGTACTTC. Protein: CASSLGPGGVNEQYF. The full variable domain, rest sourced from reference TRBV11-2 and TRBJ2-7, is EAGVAQSPRYKIIEKRQSVAFWCNPISGHATLYWYQQILGQGPKLLIQFQNNGVVDDSQLPKDRFSAERLKGVDSTLKIQPAKLEDSAVYLCASSLGPGGVNEQYFGPGTRLTVT.

The chain joins TRBV3-1 (or the pseudogene TRBV3-2) to TRBJ1-6; TRBD1 matches at 8 bases. CDR1 and CDR2 from the germline V gene are LGHDT and YNNKEL (reference sequence). The CDR3 length is 15 residues. V lost 4 bases and J lost 5; bases outside the gene matches: 4. CDR3 nucleotide sequence: TGTGCCAGCAGCCCCACAGGGGGAAATAATTCACCCCTCCACTTT. It is translated as CASSPTGGNNSPLHF.

The chain carries TRBV2 and TRBJ2-3, with D hard to call. CDR3 length equals 14 residues. The V and J ends lost 5 bases and 4 bases respectively, with 13 bases between them. Germline V gene sequence: CDR1 SNHLY, CDR2 FYNNEI. The chain's CDR3 is CASSWITRADTQYF. CDR3 coding DNA: TGTGCCAGCAGTTGGATTACACGTGCAGATACGCAGTATTTT.

The chain recombines TRBV4-2 with TRBJ1-2; 7 bases map to TRBD1. CDR1 and CDR2 (germline): LGHNA, YNFKEQ. The J segment lost 8 bases and the V segment lost 4 bases, leaving 13 bases of the junction unmatched. This CDR3 is 15 amino acids long. CDR3 in amino acids: CASSPESGTVSGYTF. The CDR3 DNA sequence: TGTGCCAGCAGCCCAGAATCCGGGACAGTGAGCGGCTACACCTTC.

V usage is TRBV5-6 and J usage is TRBJ2-1; 10 bases align to TRBD2. CDR1 is SGHDT and CDR2 is YYEEEE in the germline V gene. The CDR3 covers 17 residues. With V trimmed by 0 bases and J by 10 bases, 13 bases remained unmatched. CDR3 amino acids: CASSLVLAGRTEREQFF. The CDR3 DNA is TGTGCCAGCAGCTTGGTACTAGCGGGACGCACCGAGAGGGAGCAGTTCTTC.

J is TRBJ2-1 and V is TRBV29-1, with a tentative D call TRBD2 (6 bases). V was cut by 4 bases and J by 5 bases, with 18 bases left in between. This CDR3 has 15 residues. CDR1 SQVTM and CDR2 ANQGSEA come from the germline V gene. The CDR3 region is CSVVPPEGGDNEQFF. CDR3 nucleotide sequence: TGCAGCGTTGTGCCCCCGGAGGGTGGGGACAATGAGCAGTTCTTC.

The chain employs TRBV6-5 and TRBJ2-7; 11 bases align to TRBD2. This CDR3 has 16 residues. Germline V gene data show CDR1 as MNHEY and CDR2 as SVGAGI. V gave up 0 bases and J gave up 3 bases; unmatched junction bases: 4. CDR3 region: CASSYSSLAGGYEQYF. In DNA, the CDR3 is TGTGCCAGCAGTTACTCGAGCCTAGCGGGGGGCTACGAGCAGTACTTC.

This clone was detected only once. The chain combines TRBV12-3 or TRBV12-4 with TRBJ1-2; D not certain. This CDR3 has 13 residues. The germline V and J ends were trimmed by 2 bases and 7 bases, with 11 bases remaining between them. Here the CDR3 reads CASSLIPGFGYTF. In DNA, the CDR3 is TGTGCCAGCAGTTTAATCCCGGGGTTTGGCTACACCTTC.

This clone was observed once. V is TRBV12-3 or TRBV12-4 and J is TRBJ1-2; a possible D gene is TRBD1 (6 bases). This CDR3 spans 13 amino acids. Trimming shortened V by 7 bases and J by 6 bases, and 15 bases separated the two germline ends. In DNA form, the CDR3 reads TGTGCCAGCACCGGACAGTTAAGGGATGGCTACACCTTC. This encodes CASTGQLRDGYTF.

This clone has more than one count but fewer than ten. This chain connects TRBV4-1 to TRBJ2-2, with D perhaps matching TRBD1 (6 bases). Trimming cost V 2 bases and J 0 bases, with 13 bases left between them. The germline CDR1 and CDR2 sequences are MGHRA and YSYEKL. The CDR3 loop spans 17 amino acids. CDR3 DNA: TGCGCCAGCAGCCAAATGCCAGGGGAAACGAACACCGGGGAGCTGTTTTTT. It codes for CASSQMPGETNTGELFF.

This chain connects TRBV5-1 to TRBJ2-7; 7 nucleotides align to TRBD1. The germline CDR1 and CDR2 sequences are SGHRS and YFSETQ. This CDR3 spans 15 amino acids. The V segment lost 1 base and the J segment 0 bases; nucleotides outside the gene matches: 4. CDR3 nucleotides: TGCGCCAGCAGCTTGTTAGGGGGCGGCTCCTACGAGCAGTACTTC. Translation gives CASSLLGGGSYEQYF.

The chain carries TRBV5-1 and TRBJ2-2; TRBD1 might be the D (6 bases). CDR3 length: 15 residues. Between the trimmed V and J ends, which lost 4 bases and 6 bases, there was a span of 16 bases. Germline CDR1 is SGHRS and CDR2 is YFSETQ. CDR3 sequence (DNA): TGCGCCAGCAGCCCGAGGACAGCTGAGGCCGGGGAGCTGTTTTTT. As protein: CASSPRTAEAGELFF. The complete variable domain, with remaining parts taken from reference TRBV5-1 and TRBJ2-2, reads KAGVTQTPRYLIKTRGQQVTLSCSPISGHRSVSWYQQTPGQGLQFLFEYFSETQRNKGNFPGRFSGRQFSNSRSEMNVSTLELGDSALYLCASSPRTAEAGELFFGEGSRLTVL.